This T cell receptor beta chain originates from a study of blood T cell repertoires in COVID-19. Study as a whole: Sites across the United States, Italy and Spain contributed samples from acute and convalescent COVID-19. T cells, B-cell-depleted T cells, or PBMCs supplied cDNA or gDNA.

In the authors' workflow: Estimation of nucleated cell counts was performed using reference gene primer amplification. Using immunoSEQ multiplex PCR, the repertoire was profiled, and TCRdb retains in-frame clones only, with some absent. V and J calls and clone size are those listed in that table; D and trimming were worked out from the DNA. This repertoire shows approximately 270,000 clones, about four fifths found once; its top ten account for 7.5% to 10%. Unmatched junction bases numbered 12, after V lost 10 bases and J lost 6 bases. The CDR3 spans 13 residues. CDR1 and CDR2 (germline): MNHEY, SVGAGI.

The clonotype originates from a man at least 80 years old with acute or convalescent COVID-19. The rearrangement joins TRBV6-5 to TRBJ2-7; the match to TRBD2 covers 7 bases. Sequenced input: peripheral blood. The CDR3 loop is CATSRTRGGEQYF. Here the CDR3 DNA reads TGTGCCACCTCGAGGACTAGAGGAGGCGAGCAGTACTTC.